This entry is about one T cell receptor beta chain. No antigen is known for it. Germline CDR1 is DFQATT and CDR2 is SNEGSKA (reference sequence). The CDR3 runs to 16 residues. This record comes from a study of CXCR3-negative and CXCR3-positive naive CD8 T cells. About the study: Each library gave roughly 1.5 +/- 0.3 million of roughly 140 million TRB reads.

Whole-study findings and limits: Hydrophobicity of TRB CDR3s was greater in CXCR3-positive naive cells than in CXCR3-negative naive cells. The study found CXCR3 expression partially decreased after cryopreservation and ran most assays on fresh PBMCs.

UMI-labeled TRB cDNA libraries were prepared by 5' RACE. TCRdb reprocessed the 5' RACE reads and reports one entry per CDR3 protein, with no DNA. This sample's table has 110,000 or so distinct CDR3 sequences. This clonotype was obtained from a human donor in good health. Some clones in this sample may be carry-over from other donors' samples. V gene TRBV20-1 combines with J gene TRBJ2-3; the D gene TCRdb calls, TRBD2, cannot be checked with no DNA. The sequencing sample was made of naive CXCR3+ CD8+ T cells from blood. Subset in this sample: CD45RO-CCR7+CD27+CD95- naive CD8+ T cells expressing CXCR3 (TNR3+). CDR3 residues: CSARELTRGDTDTQYF.